This T cell receptor (beta chain) was sequenced in a study of shared clonotypes between healthy human individuals. Study overall: Donor ages ranged 18 to 49 years: a couple of women, a few men.

Germline CDR1 LNHDA, CDR2 SQIVND (reference sequence). Trimming removed 5 bases from V and 3 bases from J; junction bases left unmatched: 10. The CDR3 is 15 residues long. Data came from immunoSEQ multiplex PCR; TCRdb stores just in-frame clones and leaves some out. The sample has about 190,000 clones; 66% are singletons. The sequence came from a man aged 30-40 years in good health. The sample comprised memory CD4+ T cells sorted from blood. Sample subset: CD45RA-negative fraction. The V gene is TRBV19, the J gene TRBJ2-7; 7 bases line up with TRBD2. The CDR3 nucleotides read TGTGCCAGTAGTTACATTTCGGGGGACTACTACGAGCAGTACTTC. Encoded protein: CASSYISGDYYEQYF.